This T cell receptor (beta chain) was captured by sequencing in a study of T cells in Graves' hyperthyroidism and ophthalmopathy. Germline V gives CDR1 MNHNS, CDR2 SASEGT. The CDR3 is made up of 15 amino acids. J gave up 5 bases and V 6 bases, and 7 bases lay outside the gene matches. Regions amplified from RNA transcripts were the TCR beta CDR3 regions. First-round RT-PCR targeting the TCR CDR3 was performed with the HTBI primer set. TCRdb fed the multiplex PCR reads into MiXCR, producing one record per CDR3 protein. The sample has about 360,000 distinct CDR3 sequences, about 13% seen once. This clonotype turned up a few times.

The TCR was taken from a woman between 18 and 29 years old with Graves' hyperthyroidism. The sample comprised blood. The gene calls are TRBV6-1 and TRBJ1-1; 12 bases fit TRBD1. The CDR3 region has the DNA TGTGCCAGCAGGTCCGGGACAGGGGGCCCAACTGAAGCTTTCTTT. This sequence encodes CASRSGTGGPTEAFF.